The clone carrying this T cell receptor beta chain was counted between two and nine times. The antigen remains undetermined. These data are taken from a study of T cell responses to AZD1222 COVID-19 vaccine. Study-wide results and limits: The donor cohort was predominantly white British with a female majority, and clonal diversity may have been underestimated. Baseline seropositives among AZD1222 recipients totaled only 5 to 7. Across spike, vaccine-associated CD4 TCRs were found, dominant at 160-218 and 743-854. Reportedly, nearly half the spike-specific TCRs target unmutated variant regions.

Libraries were prepared by immunoSEQ multiplex PCR; TCRdb keeps only in-frame clonotypes and omits some of them. This sample yields 130,000 to 150,000 clones, of which about 81% are seen a single time; less than 5% belongs to the top ten. The germline V gene has CDR1 KGHDR and CDR2 SFDVKD. The CDR3 contains 12 residues. V was shortened by 6 bases and J by 7 bases, with 11 bases between the two germline ends. The sequenced sample was peripheral blood, obtained on day 0 of MenACWY control vaccination. The sequence was collected from an adult in good health. The J gene is TRBJ1-2, the V gene TRBV24-1, with D tentatively TRBD1 (6 bases). The CDR3 sequence: CATSRGDGGYTF. CDR3 DNA: TGTGCCACCAGTAGGGGGGACGGTGGCTACACCTTC.